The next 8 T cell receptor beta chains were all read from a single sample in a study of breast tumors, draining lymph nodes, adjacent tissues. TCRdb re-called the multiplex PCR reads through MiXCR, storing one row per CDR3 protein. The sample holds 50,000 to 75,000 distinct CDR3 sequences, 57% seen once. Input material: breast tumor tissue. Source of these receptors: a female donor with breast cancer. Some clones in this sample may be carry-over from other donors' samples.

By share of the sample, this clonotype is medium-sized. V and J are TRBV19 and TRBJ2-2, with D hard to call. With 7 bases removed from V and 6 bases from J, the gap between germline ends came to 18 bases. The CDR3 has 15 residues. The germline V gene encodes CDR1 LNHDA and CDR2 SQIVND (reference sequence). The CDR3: CASTRSSGLAGELFF. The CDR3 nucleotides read TGTGCCAGTACCCGGAGCAGTGGATTGGCCGGGGAGCTGTTTTTT. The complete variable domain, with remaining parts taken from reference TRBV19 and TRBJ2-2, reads DGGITQSPKYLFRKEGQNVTLSCEQNLNHDAMYWYRQDPGQGLRLIYYSQIVNDFQKGDIAEGYSVSREKKESFPLTVTSAQKNPTAFYLCASTRSSGLAGELFFGEGSRLTVL.

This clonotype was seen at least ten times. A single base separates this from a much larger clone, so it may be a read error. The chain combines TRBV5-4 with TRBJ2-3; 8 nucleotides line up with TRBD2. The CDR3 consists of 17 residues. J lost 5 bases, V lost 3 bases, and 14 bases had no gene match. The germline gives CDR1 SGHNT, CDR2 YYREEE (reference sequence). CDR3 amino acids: CASSSRTTGGAKDTQYF. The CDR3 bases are TGTGCCAGCAGCTCCCGTACTACCGGGGGGGCGAAAGATACGCAGTATTTT.

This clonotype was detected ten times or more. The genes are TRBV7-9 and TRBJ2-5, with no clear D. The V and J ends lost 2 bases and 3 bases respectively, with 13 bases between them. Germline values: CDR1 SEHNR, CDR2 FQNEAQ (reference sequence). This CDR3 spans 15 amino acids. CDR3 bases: TGTGCCAGCAGCTTAAAGGTCCGGAAAAAAGAGACCCAGTACTTC. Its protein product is CASSLKVRKKETQYF.

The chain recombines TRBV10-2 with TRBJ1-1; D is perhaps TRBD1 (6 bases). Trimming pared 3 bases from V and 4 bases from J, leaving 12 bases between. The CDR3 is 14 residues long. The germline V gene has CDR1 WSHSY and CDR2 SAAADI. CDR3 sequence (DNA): TGCGCCAGCAGTGATTGGGGGGCAGGCACTGAAGCTTTCTTT. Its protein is CASSDWGAGTEAFF.

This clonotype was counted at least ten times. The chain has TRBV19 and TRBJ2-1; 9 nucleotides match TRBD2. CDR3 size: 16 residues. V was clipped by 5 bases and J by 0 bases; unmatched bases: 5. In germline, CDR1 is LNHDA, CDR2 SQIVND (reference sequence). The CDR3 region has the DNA TGTGCCAGTAGTCGACTAGCGGAGAGCTCCTACAATGAGCAGTTCTTC. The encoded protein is CASSRLAESSYNEQFF.

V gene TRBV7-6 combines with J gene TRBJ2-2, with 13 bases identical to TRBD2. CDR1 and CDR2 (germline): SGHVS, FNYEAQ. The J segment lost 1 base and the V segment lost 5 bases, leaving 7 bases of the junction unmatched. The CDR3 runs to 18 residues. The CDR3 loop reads CASSASLAGGRNTGELFF. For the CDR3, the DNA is TGTGCCAGCAGCGCCTCACTAGCGGGGGGGAGGAACACCGGGGAGCTGTTTTTT.

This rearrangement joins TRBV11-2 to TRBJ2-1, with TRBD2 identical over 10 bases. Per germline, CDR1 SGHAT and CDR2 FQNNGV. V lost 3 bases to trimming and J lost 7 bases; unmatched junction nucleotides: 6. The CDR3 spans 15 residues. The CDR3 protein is CASSFIAGGGNEQFF. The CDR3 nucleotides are TGTGCCAGCAGCTTCATAGCGGGAGGTGGAAATGAGCAGTTCTTC.

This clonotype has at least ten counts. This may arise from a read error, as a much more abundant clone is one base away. The DNA for the CDR3 is TGTGCCAGCGGACACAGCTACGAGCAGTACTTC. Amino acids: CASGHSYEQYF. The chain employs TRBV12-3 or TRBV12-4 and TRBJ2-7; D is possibly TRBD1 (5 bases). Trimming removed 8 bases at V and 3 bases at J, with 8 bases between. There are 11 residues in the CDR3.